This T cell receptor (beta chain) was retrieved from a study of Graves' ophthalmopathy and Graves' hyperthyroidism. Study-wide results and caveats: At 60% to 71% sensitivity and roughly 72% specificity, the model predicted progression of the ophthalmopathy. Most expanded thyroid clonotypes above 0.001 frequency also appeared in blood.

Beta-chain TCR CDR3 regions were amplified from RNA transcripts. Second-round multiplex PCR followed a first-round RT-PCR using HTBI primers. TCRdb reprocessed the multiplex PCR reads with MiXCR, giving one entry per CDR3 protein. This sample has a few hundred thousand distinct CDR3 sequences, with 17% found just once. This clonotype was detected ten times or more. Its antigen is unknown. Eligible hyperthyroidism cases comprised new diagnoses of under 2 months' duration in individuals aged 18 to 65. PBMCs were isolated from an approximately 10 ml sample of fresh peripheral blood. The length of the CDR3 is 16 residues. Germline V CDR1 and CDR2: MNHEY, SVGEGT. Trimming removed 0 bases at V and 1 base at J, with 12 bases between.

This TCR came from an adult woman with stable Graves' hyperthyroidism. The sequenced material came from peripheral blood. The V and J genes are TRBV6-2 or TRBV6-3 and TRBJ1-1; D is perhaps TRBD1 (5 bases). CDR3 coding DNA: TGTGCCAGCAGTTACTCGATCGGACACCCGAACACTGAAGCTTTCTTT. This sequence encodes CASSYSIGHPNTEAFF.